This T cell receptor (beta chain) stems from a study of shared clonotypes between healthy human individuals. Repertoires were generated with immunoSEQ multiplex PCR, while TCRdb's copy carries only in-frame clones and drops some. Found here are approximately 2,000,000 clones, around 93% of them singletons; the top ten hold more than 0.35%. Concerning this clone: Its antigen is currently unknown.

Study-level results: Incomplete sequencing of sorted subsets was indicated by rarefaction despite large depth.

The CDR3 runs to 15 residues. J was trimmed by 3 bases and V by 4 bases; bases with no gene match: 5. Germline CDR1 and CDR2: MNHNS and SASEGT. The sequenced material came from naive CD4+ T cells from PBMCs. Subset denoted: CD45RA+ positively selected. The sequence derives from a man aged 18 to 35 in good health. Some clones in this sample may be carry-over from other donors' samples. This chain uses TRBV6-1 with TRBJ1-5; 8 bases align to TRBD1. The CDR3 is CASSAMTGANQPQHF. CDR3 DNA sequence: TGTGCCAGCAGTGCAATGACAGGGGCCAATCAGCCCCAGCATTTT.